These 14 T cell receptor beta chains came from one sample sequenced in a study of T cell changes during pregnancy in multiple sclerosis. Here immunoSEQ multiplex PCR was the method, and the copy in TCRdb shows in-frame clones only, minus some. This sample has about 69,000 clones, with roughly 88% found just once. Sequencing used peripheral blood, obtained in the third trimester of pregnancy. Every receptor here comes from a female donor with multiple sclerosis, enrolled in a pregnancy study.

The chain carries TRBV7-2 and TRBJ1-2; D is unresolved. The CDR3 extends over 12 amino acids. The V gene's germline CDR1 is SGHTA and CDR2 FQGNSA. V lost 5 bases and J lost 7, with 11 bases in between. In nucleotides, the CDR3 is TGTGCCAGCAGCCAAGCCCGAATTGGCTACACCTTC. Translation: CASSQARIGYTF.

The rearrangement links TRBV2 to TRBJ2-2, with D possibly being TRBD1 (6 bases). The CDR3 consists of 15 residues. Germline CDR1 reads SNHLY; CDR2 reads FYNNEI. With 5 bases removed from V and 3 bases from J, the gap between germline ends came to 13 bases. The CDR3 loop reads CASSPRTADTGELFF. The CDR3 DNA follows: TGTGCCAGCAGTCCCCGGACAGCCGACACCGGGGAGCTGTTTTTT.

This chain joins TRBV19 and TRBJ2-7; 7 nucleotides line up with TRBD1. Germline-derived CDR1 and CDR2 are LNHDA and SQIVND (reference sequence). This CDR3 contains 14 residues. J lost 5 bases, V lost 3 bases, and 7 bases had no gene match. The CDR3, as DNA: TGTGCCAGTAGTATTTTAGGGGGCAGGAACGAGCAGTACTTC. Protein sequence: CASSILGGRNEQYF. Based on the CDR3 plus reference TRBV19 and TRBJ2-7, the full variable domain is DGGITQSPKYLFRKEGQNVTLSCEQNLNHDAMYWYRQDPGQGLRLIYYSQIVNDFQKGDIAEGYSVSREKKESFPLTVTSAQKNPTAFYLCASSILGGRNEQYFGPGTRLTVT.

This clone has just one count. This sequence joins TRBV11-1 and TRBJ2-7; D may be TRBD2 (6 bases). Germline-derived CDR1 and CDR2 are SGHAT and FQDESV (reference sequence). V dropped 5 bases and J dropped 4 bases, with 18 bases sitting between them. The CDR3 runs 15 residues. In DNA, the CDR3 is TGTGCCAGCAGCCGGGACTCTTGGAGGGGTTACGAGCAGTACTTC. It yields the protein CASSRDSWRGYEQYF. Supplemented by reference TRBV11-1 and TRBJ2-7, the full variable domain reads EAEVAQSPRYKITEKSQAVAFWCDPISGHATLYWYRQILGQGPELLVQFQDESVVDDSQLPKDRFSAERLKGVDSTLKIQPAELGDSAMYLCASSRDSWRGYEQYFGPGTRLTVT.

This chain connects TRBV28 to TRBJ1-5; D is unclear. V lost 2 bases and J lost 5, with 7 bases in between. The CDR3 has 13 amino acids. Germline V gene data show CDR1 as MDHEN and CDR2 as SYDVKM. This chain's CDR3 is CASSLEADQPQHF. CDR3 DNA: TGTGCCAGCAGTTTAGAGGCAGATCAGCCCCAGCATTTT.

This chain uses TRBV5-1 with TRBJ1-2; 10 bases fit TRBD1. The junction had 3 bases not matched to a gene; V was cut back by 7 bases and J by 6 bases. This CDR3 region has 12 residues. CDR1 SGHRS and CDR2 YFSETQ come from the germline V gene. CDR3 sequence reads: CASLGQGDGYTF. DNA of the CDR3: TGCGCCAGCCTCGGACAGGGGGATGGCTACACCTTC. Full variable domain (remainder filled in from reference TRBV5-1 and TRBJ1-2): KAGVTQTPRYLIKTRGQQVTLSCSPISGHRSVSWYQQTPGQGLQFLFEYFSETQRNKGNFPGRFSGRQFSNSRSEMNVSTLELGDSALYLCASLGQGDGYTFGSGTRLTVV.

For the CDR3, the DNA is TGCGCCAGCAGGATGGGGGACGGGAGGGAGAACACTGAAGCTTTCTTT. Translation: CASRMGDGRENTEAFF. The chain employs TRBV5-1 and TRBJ1-1, with D perhaps TRBD1 (5 bases). This CDR3 has 16 residues. The V gene's germline CDR1 is SGHRS and CDR2 YFSETQ. Trimming stripped 5 bases from V and 1 base from J, with 18 bases between.

This chain links TRBV6-1 with TRBJ2-7, with TRBD2 matching 9 bases. Germline V gene sequence: CDR1 MNHNS, CDR2 SASEGT. CDR3 size: 13 residues. J lost 2 bases, V lost 5 bases, and 1 base had no gene match. CDR3 amino acids: CASSRLAAYEQYF. The CDR3 DNA reads TGTGCCAGCAGTCGACTAGCGGCCTACGAGCAGTACTTC.

V and J are TRBV7-3 and TRBJ1-2; D might be TRBD1 (5 bases). Trimming stripped 5 bases from V and 4 bases from J, with 14 bases between. CDR1 is SGHTA and CDR2 is FQGTGA in the germline V gene. There are 14 residues in the CDR3. The CDR3 sequence: CASSPGLRGYGYTF. In DNA form, the CDR3 reads TGTGCCAGCAGCCCAGGGCTTCGAGGCTATGGCTACACCTTC.

V is TRBV14 and J is TRBJ1-1; D perhaps matches TRBD1 (6 bases). V was trimmed by 7 bases and J by 0 bases, leaving 24 bases between them. Per the germline V gene, CDR1 is SGHDN and CDR2 is FVKESK. This CDR3 has 18 residues. The CDR3 protein is CASTKTLRGRGLNTEAFF. In DNA, the CDR3 is TGTGCCAGCACCAAAACCCTCCGGGGCAGGGGCTTGAACACTGAAGCTTTCTTT.

The genes are TRBV11-3 and TRBJ2-7; D may be TRBD2 (5 bases). V was trimmed by 0 bases and J by 4 bases, leaving 7 bases between them. CDR1 is SGHNT, CDR2 YENEEA, per germline. The CDR3 loop spans 13 amino acids. The CDR3 bases are TGTGCCAGCAGCTTAGATTGGAGGTACGAGCAGTACTTC. This gives the protein CASSLDWRYEQYF.

This chain connects TRBV2 to TRBJ1-1; D uncertain. Germline V gene lookup returns CDR1 SNHLY and CDR2 FYNNEI. V was shortened by 6 bases and J by 4 bases, with 9 bases between the two germline ends. CDR3 length: 12 amino acids. The DNA for the CDR3 is TGTGCCAGCAGCCGGGAGGGCACTGAAGCTTTCTTT. Translating gives CASSREGTEAFF.

This clone was counted only a few times. The CDR3 protein is CAWSAGGGANVLTF. The DNA of the CDR3 is TGTGCCTGGAGTGCGGGGGGTGGGGCCAACGTCCTGACTTTC. The V and J genes are TRBV30 and TRBJ2-6; 7 bases agree with TRBD2. The V gene's germline CDR1 is GTSNPN and CDR2 SVGIG (reference sequence). The CDR3 has 14 amino acids. The V gene end was trimmed by 1 base and the J gene end by 3 bases; junction bases not matched to a gene: 0.

Concerning this clone: An end of the junction does not agree with germline; a read error may underlie this. This chain joins TRBV5-6 and TRBJ1-2; 7 bases match TRBD1. Germline V CDR1 and CDR2: SGHDT, YYEEEE. The CDR3 sequence is 12 residues long. CDR3 DNA: TGTGCCAGCGGCTTGGAGGGGGCCGGCTACACCTTC. This encodes CASGLEGAGYTF.